These T cell receptor beta chains were read from a single sample in a study of blood T cells in healthy people across ages. In TCRdb, the 5' RACE reads were re-called with MiXCR into one record per CDR3 protein. The sample lists about 290,000 distinct CDR3 sequences; 27% were seen once. Sequenced input: blood. Receptors were obtained from a woman between 65 and 79 years old in good health. Both conserved end residues are part of each CDR3. The D gene is left open where the match is weak. Only some rows state a clone size, as once, few, many or a class for expanded clones.

d_gene	v_gene	j_gene	abundance	CDR3nt	CDR3aa
-	TRBV9	TRBJ1-2	-	TGTGCCAGCAGCCCCGGGACTATGAGGATCGGCTATGGCTACACCTTC	CASSPGTMRIGYGYTF
-	TRBV28	TRBJ2-4	few	TGTGCCAGCAGTCCGGGGCCTCAACCTAAAAACATTCAGTACTTC	CASSPGPQPKNIQYF
TRBD2	TRBV6-6	TRBJ2-3	many	TGTGCCAGCAGTGGCAGTCTAGCGGGCACAGATACGCAGTATTTT	CASSGSLAGTDTQYF
TRBD2	TRBV7-2	TRBJ2-5	-	TGTGCCAGCGATGAACGACTAGCGGGAGGTTTGGAAGAGACCCAGTACTTC	CASDERLAGGLEETQYF
TRBD1	TRBV20-1	TRBJ2-4	few	TGCAGTGTACCAGACGCTTTGGGACAGAAAGGAAAAGCCAAAAACATTCAGTACTTC	CSVPDALGQKGKAKNIQYF
-	TRBV7-3	TRBJ2-3	-	TGTGCCAGCAGCGACAGTTCTACCGGAGCCACAGATACGCAGTATTTT	CASSDSSTGATDTQYF
-	TRBV28	TRBJ1-1	few	TGTGCCAGCAGTTCTGGCCTGGGAGGAAAAGCTTTCTTT	CASSSGLGGKAFF
-	TRBV7-9	TRBJ1-3	few	TGTGCCAGCAGTCTACAGGGAAACACCATATATTTT	CASSLQGNTIYF
TRBD1	TRBV5-1	TRBJ1-1	-	TGCGCCAGCAGTGCCTTACAACAGGGGCACGAAGCTTTCTTT	CASSALQQGHEAFF
TRBD1	TRBV25-1	TRBJ1-6	few	TGTGCCACCCAACAGGGGAGTTCACCCCTCCACTTT	CATQQGSSPLHF
-	TRBV7-2	TRBJ1-1	-	TGTGCCAGCAGCTTAACCGAGACCTCAAAGGCTTTCTTT	CASSLTETSKAFF
-	TRBV7-6	TRBJ1-2	-	TGTGCCAGCAGCTCCAATCCTAACTATGGCTACACCTTC	CASSSNPNYGYTF
TRBD1	TRBV5-1	TRBJ2-7	few	TGCGCCGGCAGCTCAACAGGGGGTGGCTCCTACGAGCAGTACTTC	CAGSSTGGGSYEQYF
-	TRBV6-5	TRBJ1-3	-	TGTGTCAGCAGTGCCGGGAGAAACACCATATATTTT	CVSSAGRNTIYF
-	TRBV5-5	TRBJ2-1	few	TGTGCCAGCAGCTTGTTAGCGGCATCCTACAATGAGCAGTTCTTC	CASSLLAASYNEQFF
TRBD1	TRBV6-6	TRBJ1-2	-	TGTGCCAGCAGTTACGCGACAGGGGGCGATAACTATGGCTACACCTTC	CASSYATGGDNYGYTF
-	TRBV14	TRBJ2-1	few	TGTGCCAGCAGCCAAGTGGCCCAGGGCCCTTTAGATGAGCAGTTCTTC	CASSQVAQGPLDEQFF
-	TRBV6-2/TRBV6-3	TRBJ2-7	many	TGTGCCAGCAGTTACTCGACCGGGGGATCCTACGAGCAGTACTTC	CASSYSTGGSYEQYF
-	TRBV29-1	TRBJ1-1	-	TGCAGCGTACCCGTCACGGGAGGAGCTTTCTTT	CSVPVTGGAFF
TRBD1	TRBV28	TRBJ2-2	-	TGTGCCAGCAGTACGGGACAGGGTTACACCGGGGAGCTGTTTTTT	CASSTGQGYTGELFF
TRBD1	TRBV5-1	TRBJ2-1	-	TGCGCCAGCAGCTCGACCCTGACAGGGGGGGCCTCCTACAATGAGCAGTTCTTC	CASSSTLTGGASYNEQFF
-	TRBV5-1	TRBJ2-7	-	TGCGCCAGCAGCTCTTCGGGACACACCTACGAGCAGTACTTC	CASSSSGHTYEQYF
-	TRBV28	TRBJ2-3	-	TGTGCCAGCAGCAAAGGCCGTGCTGATACGCAGTATTTT	CASSKGRADTQYF
-	TRBV20-1	TRBJ1-1	few	TGCAGTGCTAGAGAGCCGAACACTGAAGCTTTCTTT	CSAREPNTEAFF
TRBD1	TRBV9	TRBJ2-5	few	TGTGCCAGCAGCGAGACAGGGGTTGGGGAGACCCAGTACTTC	CASSETGVGETQYF
TRBD1	TRBV7-3	TRBJ1-3	few	TGTGCCAGCAGTCAAAGGGGGCCTGGAAACACCATATATTTT	CASSQRGPGNTIYF
-	TRBV29-1	TRBJ2-2	-	TGCAGCGTTGATGGGGGGAACACCGGGGAGCTGTTTTTT	CSVDGGNTGELFF
-	TRBV7-3	TRBJ2-6	few	TGTGCCAGCAGCCCCGGAGGGACAGCTGGGGCCAACGTCCTGACTTTC	CASSPGGTAGANVLTF
-	TRBV5-1	TRBJ2-6	few	TGCGCCAGCAGCTCTGGGTTCCTCTCTGGGGCCAACGTCCTGACTTTC	CASSSGFLSGANVLTF
-	TRBV29-1	TRBJ2-6	-	TGCGGCGTGTCGGGCCCTGAAATGGGGGCCAACGTCCTGACTTTC	CGVSGPEMGANVLTF
-	TRBV5-1	TRBJ1-6	-	TGCGCCAGCAGCTTGGGACCGGATAATTCACCCCTCCACTTT	CASSLGPDNSPLHF
-	TRBV12-3/TRBV12-4	TRBJ2-1	few	TGTGCCAGCAGACGGTGGGCCTACAATGAGCAGTTCTTC	CASRRWAYNEQFF
TRBD2	TRBV6-1	TRBJ2-1	-	TGTGCCAGCAGGGCGACTAGCGGGAGGAATGAGCAGTTCTTC	CASRATSGRNEQFF
TRBD2	TRBV6-2/TRBV6-3	TRBJ2-7	-	TGTGCCAGCACCTTTGCCATTGGACTAGGGAACTACGAGCAGTACTTC	CASTFAIGLGNYEQYF
-	TRBV12-3/TRBV12-4	TRBJ1-1	-	TGTGCCAGCAGCCGGACAGCCAACACTGAAGCTTTCTTT	CASSRTANTEAFF
-	TRBV20-1	TRBJ1-6	few	TGCAGTGCTAGAGCCCCAGGGCAGAATAATTCACCCCTCCACTTT	CSARAPGQNNSPLHF
-	TRBV20-1	TRBJ1-2	once	TGCAGTGCGGCGGGGGGTTACCCTTATGGCTACACCTTC	CSAAGGYPYGYTF